This T cell receptor (beta chain) was found in a study of early T cells in non-severe SARS-CoV-2 infection. Study results and caveats: Matches to VDJdb favored anti-spike CD8 responses and missed private and CD4 specificities.

In its sample, this clonotype was seen many times. Its target is unknown. This CDR3 contains 11 residues. Trimming pared 8 bases from V and 8 bases from J, leaving 12 bases between. Germline CDR1 reads MNHNS; CDR2 reads SASEGT. Unique molecular identifiers were affixed to single, distinct cDNA molecules. TCRdb called the 5' RACE reads again in MiXCR, with one record for every CDR3 protein. Of around 75,000 distinct CDR3 sequences listed, under 9.5% are singletons. The sample was whole blood. The source of this sequence is an adult who was a healthcare worker with PCR-confirmed SARS-CoV-2 infection or an uninfected control (not recorded which). This rearrangement joins TRBV6-1 to TRBJ1-2, with unresolved D. The DNA of the CDR3 is TGTGCCAGCTCGGGAACTTGGGGCTACACCTTC. Encoded protein: CASSGTWGYTF.